Listed here is a single T cell receptor (beta chain). The Seattle site enrolled patients during active infection and followed them longitudinally. The source of the sample is a study of blood T cell repertoires in COVID-19. About the study: The United States, Italy and Spain were the sources of the acute and convalescent COVID-19 samples.

Here immunoSEQ multiplex PCR was the method, and the copy in TCRdb shows in-frame clones only, minus some. Of some 400,000 clones detected, over 75% appear once; the ten largest clones hold over 9.5%. Sequencing was done on a sample of peripheral blood. The sequence was collected from a woman aged 25 to 39 with COVID-19, enrolled during active disease.

CDR3 protein: CASSLVADSYNEQFF. CDR3 DNA sequence: TGTGCCAGCAGCTTAGTAGCGGACTCCTACAATGAGCAGTTCTTC. The chain combines TRBV11-3 with TRBJ2-1; tentative D call: TRBD2 (6 bases). Trimming pared 1 base from V and 0 bases from J, leaving 7 bases between. Germline CDR1 and CDR2: SGHNT and YENEEA. This CDR3 has 15 residues.